Listed below are T cell receptor beta chains from one sample, sequenced in a study of identical twins. MiXCR, run by TCRdb on the 5' RACE reads, gives a single entry per CDR3 protein. The data hold hundreds of thousands of distinct CDR3 sequences, with roughly 18% observed a single time. This sample also belongs to another study, concerning T cells expressing NK-cell markers.

The sequenced sample consisted of PBMCs. The receptors derive from a young woman in good health. Each CDR3 is given with its conserved first and last residue. A D gene is named only where the DNA matches it firmly. Only some rows state a clone size, as once, few, many or a class for expanded clones.

D gene,V gene,clone size,J gene,CDR3 protein,CDR3 DNA
-,TRBV7-2,once,TRBJ2-3,CASSDPSFDTQYF,TGTGCCAGCAGCGACCCCTCGTTTGATACGCAGTATTTT
-,TRBV5-1,-,TRBJ2-1,CASRQRTEQFF,TGCGCCAGCAGACAAAGGACGGAGCAGTTCTTC
-,TRBV13,-,TRBJ1-1,CASSLTYGHTEAFF,TGTGCCAGCAGCCTAACTTATGGGCACACTGAAGCTTTCTTT
-,TRBV5-1,-,TRBJ2-7,CASSFGVEDEQYF,TGCGCCAGCAGCTTCGGGGTAGAAGACGAGCAGTACTTC
TRBD2,TRBV20-1,few,TRBJ2-1,CSQQTSGRGSSYNEQFF,TGCAGTCAGCAGACTAGCGGGAGGGGGAGCTCCTACAATGAGCAGTTCTTC
-,TRBV7-9,few,TRBJ1-4,CASSLIGEKLFF,TGTGCCAGCAGCTTAATTGGTGAAAAACTGTTTTTT
-,TRBV7-2,few,TRBJ2-3,CASAFRPGLPTDTQYF,TGTGCCAGCGCTTTTCGACCGGGTTTACCCACAGATACGCAGTATTTT
-,TRBV5-1,-,TRBJ2-1,CASSLMGAGNEQFF,TGCGCCAGCAGCTTGATGGGAGCCGGGAATGAGCAGTTCTTC
-,TRBV12-3/TRBV12-4,few,TRBJ1-5,CASSVDRRINQPQHF,TGTGCCAGCAGCGTTGACAGGCGGATAAATCAGCCCCAGCATTTT
TRBD2,TRBV12-3/TRBV12-4,many,TRBJ2-1,CASSFGTSVNNEQFF,TGTGCCAGCAGTTTTGGGACTAGCGTTAACAATGAGCAGTTCTTC
-,TRBV18,-,TRBJ1-4,CASSPASKGRGEKLFF,TGTGCCAGCTCACCAGCGAGTAAGGGGCGCGGGGAAAAACTGTTTTTT
-,TRBV5-6,many,TRBJ2-5,CASSLGGLGETQYF,TGTGCCAGCAGCTTGGGTGGATTGGGAGAGACCCAGTACTTC
-,TRBV6-5,many,TRBJ2-1,CASSYGGAGYNEQFF,TGTGCCAGCAGTTACGGCGGGGCCGGCTACAATGAGCAGTTCTTC
-,TRBV12-3/TRBV12-4,-,TRBJ1-5,CASSLRQGHQPQHF,TGTGCCAGCAGTTTACGGCAGGGCCATCAGCCCCAGCATTTT
TRBD1,TRBV7-2,-,TRBJ1-5,CASSLRGQANQPQHF,TGTGCCAGCAGCTTAAGGGGACAGGCCAATCAGCCCCAGCATTTT
-,TRBV7-9,many,TRBJ2-7,CASSLAAGWSYEQYF,TGTGCCAGCAGCTTAGCTGCGGGATGGTCCTACGAGCAGTACTTC
TRBD1,TRBV7-9,-,TRBJ2-4,CASSLWSGQRKNIQYF,TGTGCCAGCAGCTTATGGTCGGGACAGAGGAAAAACATTCAGTACTTC
-,TRBV6-2/TRBV6-3,few,TRBJ2-1,CASSYKRGGHGPFSSYNEQFF,TGTGCCAGCAGTTACAAGAGGGGCGGACACGGACCATTCAGCTCCTACAATGAGCAGTTCTTC
-,TRBV7-3,few,TRBJ2-1,CASSLGGDSNDEQFF,TGTGCCAGCAGCTTAGGAGGAGACAGTAACGATGAGCAGTTCTTC
-,TRBV20-1,-,TRBJ1-1,CSARSRGGDTEAFF,TGCAGTGCTAGAAGCAGGGGTGGGGACACTGAAGCTTTCTTT
TRBD2,TRBV11-2,-,TRBJ2-3,CASSLRGLAEDTQYF,TGTGCCAGCAGCTTACGAGGACTAGCAGAAGATACGCAGTATTTT
-,TRBV6-5,-,TRBJ2-7,CASSYSGSNYEQYF,TGTGCCAGCAGTTACAGTGGCTCAAACTACGAGCAGTACTTC
-,TRBV20-1,few,TRBJ2-3,CSALRTGGTPDTQYF,TGCAGTGCTCTGAGGACAGGAGGGACGCCAGATACGCAGTATTTT
-,TRBV9,-,TRBJ2-7,CASSVGSNGDYEQYF,TGTGCCAGCAGCGTAGGTAGTAACGGGGACTACGAGCAGTACTTC
-,TRBV20-1,few,TRBJ2-1,CSASSGFSYNEQFF,TGCAGTGCAAGTAGCGGATTCTCCTACAATGAGCAGTTCTTC
TRBD2,TRBV19,few,TRBJ2-1,CASSVTSDYNEQFF,TGTGCCAGTAGTGTGACTAGCGACTACAATGAGCAGTTCTTC
-,TRBV3-1,many,TRBJ1-5,CASSAGTEFPSNQPQHF,TGTGCCAGCAGCGCGGGGACGGAGTTCCCTAGCAATCAGCCCCAGCATTTT
TRBD2,TRBV5-1,-,TRBJ2-1,CASSLETGGPDEQFF,TGCGCCAGCAGCTTGGAGACGGGGGGGCCGGATGAGCAGTTCTTC
TRBD1,TRBV10-3,-,TRBJ1-5,CAIGRGSDQPQHF,TGTGCCATCGGCAGGGGGTCCGATCAGCCCCAGCATTTT
-,TRBV12-3/TRBV12-4,-,TRBJ2-1,CASSFLVTDNEQFF,TGTGCCAGCAGTTTCCTTGTGACTGACAATGAGCAGTTCTTC